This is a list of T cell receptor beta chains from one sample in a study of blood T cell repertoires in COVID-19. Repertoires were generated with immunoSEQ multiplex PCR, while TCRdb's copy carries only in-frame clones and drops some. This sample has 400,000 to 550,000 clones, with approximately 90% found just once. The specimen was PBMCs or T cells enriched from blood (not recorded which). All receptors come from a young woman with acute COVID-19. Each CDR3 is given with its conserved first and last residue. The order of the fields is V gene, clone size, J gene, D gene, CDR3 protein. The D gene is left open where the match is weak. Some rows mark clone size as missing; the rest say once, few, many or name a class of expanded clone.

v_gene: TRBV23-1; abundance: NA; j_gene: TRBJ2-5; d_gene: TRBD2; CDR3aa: CASSHSTRPGLAGLETQYF
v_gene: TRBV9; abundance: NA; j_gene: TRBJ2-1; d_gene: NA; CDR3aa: CASSVVAGGWNEQFF
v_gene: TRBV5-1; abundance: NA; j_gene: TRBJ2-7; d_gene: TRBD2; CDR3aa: CASGAAGGSHYEQYF
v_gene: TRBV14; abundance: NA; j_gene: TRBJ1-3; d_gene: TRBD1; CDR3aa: CASSQVRDRSFSGNTIYF
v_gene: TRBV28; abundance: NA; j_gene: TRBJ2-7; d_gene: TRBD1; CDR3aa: CASSSAGTDSYEQYF
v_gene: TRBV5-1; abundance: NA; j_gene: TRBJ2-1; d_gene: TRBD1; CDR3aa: CASSMGQNNEQFF
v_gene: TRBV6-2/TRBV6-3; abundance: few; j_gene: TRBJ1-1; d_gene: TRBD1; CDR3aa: CASSGTGTLLTEAFF
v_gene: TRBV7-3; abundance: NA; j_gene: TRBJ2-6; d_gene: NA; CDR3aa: CASSLWADPSSGANVLTF
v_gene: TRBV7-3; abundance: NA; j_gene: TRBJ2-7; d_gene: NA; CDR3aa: CASSLGPGSSYEQYF
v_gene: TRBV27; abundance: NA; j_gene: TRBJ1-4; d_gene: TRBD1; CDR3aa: CASSLQGANEKLFF
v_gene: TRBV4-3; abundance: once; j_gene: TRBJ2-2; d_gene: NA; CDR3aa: CASSQVSRPAGGELFF
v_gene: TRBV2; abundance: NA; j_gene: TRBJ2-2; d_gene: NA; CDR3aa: CASSAIGGTGELFF
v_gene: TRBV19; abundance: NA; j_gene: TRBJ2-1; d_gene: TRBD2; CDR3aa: CASARSGTTYNEQFF
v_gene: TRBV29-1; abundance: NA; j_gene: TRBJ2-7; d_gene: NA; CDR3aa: CSVLRQGGGEQYF
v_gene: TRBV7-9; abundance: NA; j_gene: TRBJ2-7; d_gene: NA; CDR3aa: CASSLFPSEQYF
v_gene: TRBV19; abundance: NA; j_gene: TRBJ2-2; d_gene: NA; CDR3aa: CASSRGNTGELFF
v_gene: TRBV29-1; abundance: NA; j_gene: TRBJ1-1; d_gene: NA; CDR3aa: CSVHYWQGSSTEAFF
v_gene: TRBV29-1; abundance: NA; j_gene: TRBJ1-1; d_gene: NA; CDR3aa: CSERGMNTEAFF
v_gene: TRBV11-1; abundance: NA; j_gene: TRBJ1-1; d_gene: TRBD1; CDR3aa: CASSIRQGNTEAFF
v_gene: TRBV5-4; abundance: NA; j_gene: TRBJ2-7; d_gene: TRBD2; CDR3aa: CASSFGTSGGPREQYF
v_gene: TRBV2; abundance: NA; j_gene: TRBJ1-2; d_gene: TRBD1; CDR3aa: CASQGGMDYGYTF
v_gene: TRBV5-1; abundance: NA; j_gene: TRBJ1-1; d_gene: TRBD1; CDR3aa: CASSLSLAFRGEEAFF
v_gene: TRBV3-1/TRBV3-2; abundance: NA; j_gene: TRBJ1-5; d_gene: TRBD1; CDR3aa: CASSPGTGDQPQHF
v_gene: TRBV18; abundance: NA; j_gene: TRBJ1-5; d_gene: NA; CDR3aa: CASSSKQGGNQPQHF
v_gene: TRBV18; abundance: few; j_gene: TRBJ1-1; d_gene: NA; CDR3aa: CASSPQGKNTEAFF
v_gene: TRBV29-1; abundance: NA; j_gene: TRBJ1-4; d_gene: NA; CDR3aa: CSVVGGEFNEKLFF